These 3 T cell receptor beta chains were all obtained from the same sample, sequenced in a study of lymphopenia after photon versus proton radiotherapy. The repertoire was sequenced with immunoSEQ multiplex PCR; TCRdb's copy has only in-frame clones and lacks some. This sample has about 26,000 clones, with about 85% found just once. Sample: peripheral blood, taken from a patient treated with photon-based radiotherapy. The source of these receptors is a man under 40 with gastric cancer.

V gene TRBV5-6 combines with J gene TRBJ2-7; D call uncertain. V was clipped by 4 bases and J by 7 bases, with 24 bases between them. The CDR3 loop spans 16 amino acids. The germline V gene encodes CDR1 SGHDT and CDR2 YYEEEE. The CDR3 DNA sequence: TGTGCCAGCAGCCCCACGGATGCTGCCTGGAGAGGAGAGCAGTACTTC. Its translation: CASSPTDAAWRGEQYF.

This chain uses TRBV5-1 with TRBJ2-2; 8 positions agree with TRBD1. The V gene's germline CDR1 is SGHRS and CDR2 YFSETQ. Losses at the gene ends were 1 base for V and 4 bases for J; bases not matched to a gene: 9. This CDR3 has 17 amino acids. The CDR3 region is CASSLLPGQVTTGELFF. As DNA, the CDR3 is TGCGCCAGCAGCTTGTTGCCGGGACAGGTGACCACCGGGGAGCTGTTTTTT.

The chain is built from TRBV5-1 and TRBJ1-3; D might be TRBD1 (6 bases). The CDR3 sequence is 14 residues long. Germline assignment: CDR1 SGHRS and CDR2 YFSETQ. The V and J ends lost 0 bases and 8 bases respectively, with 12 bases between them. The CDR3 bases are TGCGCCAGCAGCTTGGCCGCAGGGGAAGACACCATATATTTT. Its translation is CASSLAAGEDTIYF.